The 15 T cell receptor beta chains listed next were all sequenced from one sample in a study of prognosis after radiotherapy for stage I lung cancer. TCR beta CDR3 was amplified from genomic DNA by two-round multiplex PCR. First-round PCR amplification was performed with primers specific to each TRBV and TRBJ gene. TCRdb itself ran the multiplex PCR reads through MiXCR, one entry per CDR3 protein. The table records 20,000 to 30,000 distinct CDR3 sequences, more than 35% of them present only once. The specimen was PBMCs, collected before or after stereotactic body radiation therapy (not recorded which). These receptors were collected from a donor over 45 with non-small cell lung cancer.

The chain is built from TRBV24-1 and TRBJ1-1; the D is unclear. The germline V and J ends were trimmed by 0 bases and 3 bases, with 7 bases remaining between them. Germline V gene sequence: CDR1 KGHDR, CDR2 SFDVKD. This CDR3 is built from 14 residues. CDR3 loop: CATSDLGVYTEAFF. The CDR3 coding sequence is TGTGCCACCAGTGATTTGGGGGTGTACACTGAAGCTTTCTTT.

At least ten counts were recorded for this clonotype. A much larger clone differs by one base, so this may be a read error. The chain couples TRBV5-1 to TRBJ2-3; 11 nucleotides align to TRBD1. This CDR3 is built from 16 residues. The J segment lost 2 bases and the V segment lost 4 bases, leaving 6 bases of the junction unmatched. Germline V gene lookup returns CDR1 SGHRS and CDR2 YFSETQ. The CDR3 spells CASSRGDRGDTDTQYF. For the CDR3, the DNA is TGCGCCAGCAGCCGCGGGGACAGGGGGGACACAGATACGCAGTATTTT.

Notes on this clonotype: A far larger clone is just one base off, so this is likely a read error. The chain couples TRBV6-9 to TRBJ2-2, with 8 bases lining up with TRBD1. Germline V lookup: CDR1 MNHGY, CDR2 SVAAGI. The CDR3 runs 14 residues. CDR3 sequence (DNA): TGTGCCAGCAGGCAGGGGGCGTTAACCGGGGAGATGTTTTTT. It specifies CASRQGALTGEMFF.

On this clonotype itself: A read error is the likely source, as a far larger clone sits one nucleotide away. J is TRBJ2-3 and V is TRBV6-2 or TRBV6-3, with 7 bases fitting TRBD2. The CDR3 consists of 16 residues. CDR1 and CDR2 from the germline V gene are MNHEY and SVGEGT. The V and J ends lost 5 bases and 1 base, in that order; junction bases with no gene match: 9. The CDR3: CASSEEHRGGTDTQYF. The CDR3 coding sequence is TGTGCCAGCAGTGAAGAGCATCGGGGGGGCACAGATACGCAGTATTTT.

This chain connects TRBV30 to TRBJ1-1; 10 nucleotides match TRBD1. Germline V gives CDR1 GTSNPN, CDR2 SVGIG (reference sequence). This CDR3 region has 14 residues. Unmatched junction bases numbered 10, after V lost 2 bases and J lost 10 bases. CDR3 nucleotide sequence: TGTGCCTGGAGTTTTACCGGGACAGGGGACGGAGCTTTCTTT. This gives the protein CAWSFTGTGDGAFF.

This clonotype was observed at least ten times. The chain links TRBV9 to TRBJ2-2; tentative D call: TRBD1 (5 bases). Per the germline V gene, CDR1 is SGDLS and CDR2 is YYNGEE. The CDR3 runs 15 residues. With 4 bases removed from V and 3 bases from J, the gap between germline ends came to 13 bases. Here the CDR3 reads CASSPRQTYTGELFF. The CDR3 coding sequence is TGTGCCAGCAGCCCGCGACAGACCTACACCGGGGAGCTGTTTTTT.

As to this clonotype: One base separates it from a far larger clone, so it is likely a read error. The CDR3 DNA reads as TGCGCCAGCAGCTTGGCGGGCACGAGGGGGAACGAGCAGTTCTTC. Encoded protein: CASSLAGTRGNEQFF. J is TRBJ2-1 and V is TRBV5-1, with a tentative D call TRBD1 (6 bases). Trimming took off 0 bases at V and 10 bases at J, with 17 bases between the two ends. This CDR3 comprises 15 residues. CDR1 and CDR2 from the germline V gene are SGHRS and YFSETQ.

A note on this clonotype: A far bigger clonotype differs at one base, so this is likely a read error. J is TRBJ2-3 and V is TRBV2, with D possibly TRBD2 on 6 matching bases. Germline CDR1 SNHLY, CDR2 FYNNEI. The CDR3 spans 13 residues. Trimming shortened V by 10 bases and J by 5 bases, and 16 bases separated the two germline ends. The CDR3 spells CATTSVGGDTQYF. Here the CDR3 DNA reads TGTGCCACCACTTCAGTGGGGGGAGATACGCAGTATTTT.

This clonotype was seen repeatedly, ten times or more. V is TRBV7-8 and J is TRBJ2-1; the D call may be TRBD1 or TRBD2 (6 bases each). The V gene lost 4 bases and the J gene lost 8 bases, with 15 bases spanning the gap. Germline CDR1 SGHVS, CDR2 FQNEAQ. The CDR3 has 14 residues. CDR3 bases: TGTGCCAGCAGCTACGGGGGCCTTATGGATGAGCAGTTCTTC. Protein sequence: CASSYGGLMDEQFF.

V is TRBV5-1 and J is TRBJ2-2; the D is unclear. Trimming left V 1 base short and J 7 bases short, with 8 bases between. The germline CDR1 and CDR2 sequences are SGHRS and YFSETQ. The CDR3 runs 13 residues. The CDR3 DNA sequence: TGCGCCAGCAGCTTGCCGTATAGCGGGGAGCTGTTTTTT. Translating it yields CASSLPYSGELFF.

The chain recombines TRBV6-1 with TRBJ1-5; TRBD1 is a possible D gene (5 bases). Germline lookup yields CDR1 MNHNS and CDR2 SASEGT. V was cut by 4 bases and J by 7 bases, with 11 bases left in between. The CDR3 contains 13 residues. The CDR3 region is CASSGDGWQPQHF. CDR3 in DNA: TGTGCCAGCAGTGGGGACGGCTGGCAGCCCCAGCATTTT.

This clonotype was picked up a small number of times. This chain links TRBV5-1 with TRBJ2-7; a possible D gene is TRBD2 (5 bases). The CDR3 is 13 residues long. Trimming removed 1 base at V and 3 bases at J, with 8 bases between. Germline CDR1 is SGHRS and CDR2 is YFSETQ. The CDR3: CASSLLGDYEQYF. For the CDR3, the DNA is TGCGCCAGCAGCTTGTTGGGAGACTACGAGCAGTACTTC.

Details on this clonotype: A junction end diverges from the germline sequence, so it may reflect a read error. V is TRBV6-1 and J is TRBJ2-3; TRBD1 aligns across 7 bases. The CDR3 totals 16 residues. The germline V gene encodes CDR1 MNHNS and CDR2 SASEGT. CDR3 amino acids: CASSEEGTASTDTRYF. The CDR3 nucleotides are TGTGCCAGCAGTGAAGAAGGGACAGCTTCAACAGATACGCGGTATTTT.

In its sample, this clonotype is medium-sized (0.01 to 0.1%). The chain links TRBV2 to TRBJ2-1; TRBD2 is a possible D gene (6 bases). The CDR3 sequence is 14 residues long. With 5 bases removed from V and 6 bases from J, the gap between germline ends came to 14 bases. Germline assignment: CDR1 SNHLY and CDR2 FYNNEI. The CDR3 reads CASSPGLAANEQFF. The CDR3 DNA follows: TGTGCCAGCAGTCCGGGCTTAGCGGCCAATGAGCAGTTCTTC.

This clonotype appeared many times. J is TRBJ2-7 and V is TRBV5-8, with D hard to call. The V and J ends lost 5 bases and 1 base respectively, with 16 bases between them. Germline V gene sequence: CDR1 SGHTS, CDR2 YDEGEE. The CDR3 length is 15 residues. In nucleotides, the CDR3 is TGTGCCAGCAGTAAGTCAGGTTCTCTTTCCTACGAGCAGTACTTC. Translating it yields CASSKSGSLSYEQYF.